This T cell receptor (beta chain) was documented in a study of shared clonotypes between healthy human individuals. This clone was counted a few times. The germline CDR1 and CDR2 sequences are SGHTA and FQGNSA. Deletions cut 1 base from V and 4 bases from J, with 10 bases between. CDR3 length: 14 residues. Profiling relied on immunoSEQ multiplex PCR, and the TCRdb table lists in-frame clones only, not all of them. Among 2,500,000 or so clones listed, over 85% were seen once. The receptor comes from a young man in good health. The specimen sequenced was naive CD4+ T cells sorted from blood. The sample's subset: CD45RA+ positively selected. The rearrangement links TRBV7-2 to TRBJ1-1, with TRBD1 as a possible D gene (5 bases). The chain's CDR3 is CASSLGGGTTEAFF. The CDR3 DNA reads TGTGCCAGCAGCTTAGGCGGGGGGACCACTGAAGCTTTCTTT.